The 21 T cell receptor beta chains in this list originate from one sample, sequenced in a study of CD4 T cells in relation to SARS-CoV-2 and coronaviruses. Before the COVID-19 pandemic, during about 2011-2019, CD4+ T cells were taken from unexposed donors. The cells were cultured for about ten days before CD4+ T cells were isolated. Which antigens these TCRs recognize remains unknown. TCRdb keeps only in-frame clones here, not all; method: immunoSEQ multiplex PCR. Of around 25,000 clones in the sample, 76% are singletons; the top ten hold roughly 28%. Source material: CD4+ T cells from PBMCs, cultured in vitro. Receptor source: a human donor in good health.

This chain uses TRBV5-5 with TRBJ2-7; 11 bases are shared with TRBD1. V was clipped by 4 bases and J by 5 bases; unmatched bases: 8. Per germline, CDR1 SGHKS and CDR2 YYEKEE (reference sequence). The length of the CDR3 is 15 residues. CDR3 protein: CASSRPGQGGHEQYF. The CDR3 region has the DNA TGTGCCAGCAGCAGGCCGGGACAGGGGGGCCACGAGCAGTACTTC.

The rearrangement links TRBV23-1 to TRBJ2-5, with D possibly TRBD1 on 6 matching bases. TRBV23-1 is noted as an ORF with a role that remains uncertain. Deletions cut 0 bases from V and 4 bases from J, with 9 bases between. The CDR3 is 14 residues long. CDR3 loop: CASSQSKGVETQYF. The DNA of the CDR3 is TGCGCCAGCAGTCAATCGAAGGGGGTAGAGACCCAGTACTTC.

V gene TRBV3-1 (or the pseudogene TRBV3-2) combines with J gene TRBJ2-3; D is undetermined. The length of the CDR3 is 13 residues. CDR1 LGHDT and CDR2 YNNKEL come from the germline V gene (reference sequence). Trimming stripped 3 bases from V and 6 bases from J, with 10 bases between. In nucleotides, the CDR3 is TGTGCCAGCAGCCAGATTCCGGCGGATACGCAGTATTTT. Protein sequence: CASSQIPADTQYF.

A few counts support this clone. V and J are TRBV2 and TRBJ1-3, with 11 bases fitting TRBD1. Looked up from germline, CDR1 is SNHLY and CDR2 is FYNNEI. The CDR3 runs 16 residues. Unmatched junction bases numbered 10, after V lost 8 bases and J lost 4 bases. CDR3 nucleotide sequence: TGTGCCAGCGGGACAGGGGGAAGGTGGTCCGGAAACACCATATATTTT. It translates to CASGTGGRWSGNTIYF.

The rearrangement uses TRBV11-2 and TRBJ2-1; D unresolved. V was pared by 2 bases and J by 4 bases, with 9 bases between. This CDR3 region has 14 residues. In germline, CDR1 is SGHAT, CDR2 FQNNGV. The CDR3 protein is CASSLQTSYNEQFF. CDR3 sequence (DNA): TGTGCCAGCAGCTTACAGACATCGTACAATGAGCAGTTCTTC.

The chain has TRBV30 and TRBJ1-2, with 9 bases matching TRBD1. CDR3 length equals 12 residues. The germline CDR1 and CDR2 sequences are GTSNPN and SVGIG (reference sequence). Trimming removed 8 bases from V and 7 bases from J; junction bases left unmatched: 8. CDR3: CAQSQGAVGYTF. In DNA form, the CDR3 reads TGTGCCCAATCACAGGGGGCGGTTGGCTACACCTTC.

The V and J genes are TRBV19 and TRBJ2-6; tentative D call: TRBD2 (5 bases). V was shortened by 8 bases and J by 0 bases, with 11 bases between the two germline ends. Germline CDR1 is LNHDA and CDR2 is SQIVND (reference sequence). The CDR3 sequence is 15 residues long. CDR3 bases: TGTGCCAGTTCCGGCACTAGCTCTGGGGCCAACGTCCTGACTTTC. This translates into CASSGTSSGANVLTF. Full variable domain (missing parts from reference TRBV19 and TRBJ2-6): DGGITQSPKYLFRKEGQNVTLSCEQNLNHDAMYWYRQDPGQGLRLIYYSQIVNDFQKGDIAEGYSVSREKKESFPLTVTSAQKNPTAFYLCASSGTSSGANVLTFGAGSRLTVL.

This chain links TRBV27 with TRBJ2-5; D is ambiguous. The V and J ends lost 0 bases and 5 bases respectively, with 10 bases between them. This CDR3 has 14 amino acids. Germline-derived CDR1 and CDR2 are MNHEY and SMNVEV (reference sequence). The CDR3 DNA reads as TGTGCCAGCAGTTTATCTTTCCTTGGGGAGACCCAGTACTTC. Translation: CASSLSFLGETQYF.

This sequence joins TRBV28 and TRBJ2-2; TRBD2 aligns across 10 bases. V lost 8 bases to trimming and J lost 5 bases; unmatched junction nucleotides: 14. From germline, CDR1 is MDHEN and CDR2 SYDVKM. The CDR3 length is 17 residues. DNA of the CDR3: TGTGCCAGCCGGTCCTCTCAAACTAGCGGGATTACCGGGGAGCTGTTTTTT. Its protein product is CASRSSQTSGITGELFF.

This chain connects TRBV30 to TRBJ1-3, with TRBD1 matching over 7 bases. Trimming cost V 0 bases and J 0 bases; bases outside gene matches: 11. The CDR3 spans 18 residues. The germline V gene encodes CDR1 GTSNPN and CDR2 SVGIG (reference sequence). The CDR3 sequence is CAWSVFETGTFSGNTIYF. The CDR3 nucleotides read TGTGCCTGGAGTGTTTTCGAGACAGGGACTTTCTCTGGAAACACCATATATTTT.

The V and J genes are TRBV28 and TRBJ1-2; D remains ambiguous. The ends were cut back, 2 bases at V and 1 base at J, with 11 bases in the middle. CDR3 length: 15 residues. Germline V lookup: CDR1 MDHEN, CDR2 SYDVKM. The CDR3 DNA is TGTGCCAGCAGTTTAGACGTCAGGCTTAACTATGGCTACACCTTC. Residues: CASSLDVRLNYGYTF.

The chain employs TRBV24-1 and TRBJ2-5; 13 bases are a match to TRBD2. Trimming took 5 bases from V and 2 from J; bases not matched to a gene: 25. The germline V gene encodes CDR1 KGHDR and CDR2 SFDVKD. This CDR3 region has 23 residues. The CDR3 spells CATSVPLDRGRTSGSPVQETQYF. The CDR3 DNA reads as TGTGCCACCAGTGTCCCCCTGGACAGGGGGCGGACTAGCGGGAGTCCAGTACAAGAGACCCAGTACTTC.

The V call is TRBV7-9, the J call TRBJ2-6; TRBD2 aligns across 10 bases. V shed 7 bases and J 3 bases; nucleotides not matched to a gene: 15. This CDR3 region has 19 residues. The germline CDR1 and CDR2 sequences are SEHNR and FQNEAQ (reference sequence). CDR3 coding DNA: TGTGCCAGCACCCAAAGGGGTTCTAGCGGGAGTAGTGGGGCCAACGTCCTGACTTTC. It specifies CASTQRGSSGSSGANVLTF. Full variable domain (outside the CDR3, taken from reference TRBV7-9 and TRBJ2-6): DTGVSQNPRHKITKRGQNVTFRCDPISEHNRLYWYRQTLGQGPEFLTYFQNEAQLEKSRLLSDRFSAERPKGSFSTLEIQRTEQGDSAMYLCASTQRGSSGSSGANVLTFGAGSRLTVL.

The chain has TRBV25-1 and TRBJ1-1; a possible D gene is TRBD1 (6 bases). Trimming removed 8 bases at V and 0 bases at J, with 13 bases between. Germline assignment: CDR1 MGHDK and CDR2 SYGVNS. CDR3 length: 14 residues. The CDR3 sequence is CASQNRAMNTEAFF. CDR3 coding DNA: TGTGCCAGCCAGAACAGGGCCATGAACACTGAAGCTTTCTTT.

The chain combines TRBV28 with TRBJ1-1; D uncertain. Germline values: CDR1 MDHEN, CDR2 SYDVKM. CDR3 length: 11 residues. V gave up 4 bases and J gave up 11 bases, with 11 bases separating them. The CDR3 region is CASSWVDRAFF. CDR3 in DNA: TGTGCCAGCAGTTGGGTAGATCGGGCTTTCTTT. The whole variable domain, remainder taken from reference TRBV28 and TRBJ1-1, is DVKVTQSSRYLVKRTGEKVFLECVQDMDHENMFWYRQDPGLGLRLIYFSYDVKMKEKGDIPEGYSVSREKKERFSLILESASTNQTSMYLCASSWVDRAFFGQGTRLTVV.

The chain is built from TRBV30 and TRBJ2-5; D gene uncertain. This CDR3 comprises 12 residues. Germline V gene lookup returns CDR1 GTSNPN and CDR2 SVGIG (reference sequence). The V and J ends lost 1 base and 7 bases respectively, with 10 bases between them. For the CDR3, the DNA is TGTGCCTGGAGTGAGGGCCTCACGACCCAGTACTTC. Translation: CAWSEGLTTQYF.

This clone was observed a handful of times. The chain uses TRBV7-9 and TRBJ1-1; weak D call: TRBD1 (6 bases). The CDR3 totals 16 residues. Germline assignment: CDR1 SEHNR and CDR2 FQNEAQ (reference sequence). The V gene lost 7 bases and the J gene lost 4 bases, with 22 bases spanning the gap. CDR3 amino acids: CASNRPGATRTTEAFF. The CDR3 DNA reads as TGTGCCAGCAACCGACCAGGGGCGACGCGGACCACTGAAGCTTTCTTT.

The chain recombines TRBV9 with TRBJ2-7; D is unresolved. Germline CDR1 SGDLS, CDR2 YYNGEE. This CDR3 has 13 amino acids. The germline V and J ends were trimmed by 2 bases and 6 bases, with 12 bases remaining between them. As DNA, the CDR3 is TGTGCCAGCAGCGTCGATAGGGATGCCGAGCAGTACTTC. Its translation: CASSVDRDAEQYF. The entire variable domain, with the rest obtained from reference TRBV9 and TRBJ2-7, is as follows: DSGVTQTPKHLITATGQRVTLRCSPRSGDLSVYWYQQSLDQGLQFLIQYYNGEERAKGNILERFSAQQFPDLHSELNLSSLELGDSALYFCASSVDRDAEQYFGPGTRLTVT.

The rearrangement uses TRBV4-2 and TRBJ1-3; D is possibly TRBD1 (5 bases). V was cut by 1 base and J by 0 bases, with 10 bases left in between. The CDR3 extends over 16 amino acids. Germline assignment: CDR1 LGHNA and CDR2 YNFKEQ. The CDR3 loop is CASSQGDLSSGNTIYF. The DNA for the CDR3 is TGTGCCAGCAGCCAAGGGGACCTTAGCTCTGGAAACACCATATATTTT.

CDR3 in DNA: TGTGCCAGCGGACTAGCGGGAGGGTCCTTACATTCCTACGAGCAGTACTTC. It codes for CASGLAGGSLHSYEQYF. The V gene is TRBV28, the J gene TRBJ2-7, with 15 positions matching TRBD2. The J segment lost 1 base and the V segment lost 8 bases, leaving 9 bases of the junction unmatched. The CDR3 is 17 amino acids. Germline V gene lookup returns CDR1 MDHEN and CDR2 SYDVKM.

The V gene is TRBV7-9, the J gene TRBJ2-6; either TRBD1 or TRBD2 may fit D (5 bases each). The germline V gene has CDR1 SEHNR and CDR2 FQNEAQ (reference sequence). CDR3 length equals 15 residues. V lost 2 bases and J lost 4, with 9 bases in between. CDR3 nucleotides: TGTGCCAGCAGCTTATTGGGGACGGGGGCCAACGTCCTGACTTTC. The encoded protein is CASSLLGTGANVLTF. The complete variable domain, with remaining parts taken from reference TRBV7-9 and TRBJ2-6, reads DTGVSQNPRHKITKRGQNVTFRCDPISEHNRLYWYRQTLGQGPEFLTYFQNEAQLEKSRLLSDRFSAERPKGSFSTLEIQRTEQGDSAMYLCASSLLGTGANVLTFGAGSRLTVL.